The sequence of this T cell receptor beta chain was determined in a study of cytomegalovirus exposure and HLA in healthy donors. Overall study results and limits: The dataset shows that most TCR sequences were rare, while some public TCRs occurred in many donors.

About this clone itself: As yet, its antigen is unknown.

The table came from immunoSEQ multiplex PCR; TCRdb's copy has only in-frame clones and leaves some out. The table includes around 240,000 clones, almost 90% detected once. Germline V gene lookup returns CDR1 MNHNS and CDR2 SASEGT. This CDR3 region has 17 residues. Trimming removed 1 base from V and 0 bases from J, with 15 bases in between. The chain joins TRBV6-1 to TRBJ1-1, with D maybe TRBD1 (5 bases). The origin of this receptor is a woman younger than 30 in good health and CMV-seronegative. Sequenced sample: PBMCs. The DNA of the CDR3 is TGTGCCAGCAGTGAAGAAGCCCAGGGACTCATGAACACTGAAGCTTTCTTT. It specifies CASSEEAQGLMNTEAFF.